Below are 15 T cell receptor beta chains sequenced from a single sample in a study of T cells in Graves' hyperthyroidism and ophthalmopathy. There were TCR beta CDR3 regions amplified from RNA transcripts. During a first-round RT-PCR of the TCR CDR3, the HTBI primer set was used. TCRdb itself ran the multiplex PCR reads through MiXCR, one entry per CDR3 protein. Here the sample spans 750,000 to 900,000 distinct CDR3 sequences, over 35% being singletons. The sequencing input was blood. Receptors were obtained from a man younger than 35 with Graves' hyperthyroidism.

The genes are TRBV29-1 and TRBJ2-5, with TRBD1 as a possible D gene (6 bases). V was clipped by 8 bases and J by 1 base, with 11 bases between them. CDR1 is SQVTM and CDR2 is ANQGSEA in the germline V gene. This CDR3 contains 12 residues. CDR3 bases: TGCAGCTCAGGACAGCCCCAAGAGACCCAGTACTTC. Amino acid sequence: CSSGQPQETQYF.

This rearrangement joins TRBV2 to TRBJ2-7, with TRBD1 as a possible D gene (5 bases). Germline CDR1 reads SNHLY; CDR2 reads FYNNEI. V was cut by 6 bases and J by 3 bases, with 12 bases left in between. CDR3 length equals 13 residues. For the CDR3, the DNA is TGTGCCAGCAGCTCGGACATGTACTACGAGCAGTACTTC. Its translation is CASSSDMYYEQYF. Drawing the rest from reference TRBV2 and TRBJ2-7, the complete variable domain is EPEVTQTPSHQVTQMGQEVILRCVPISNHLYFYWYRQILGQKVEFLVSFYNNEISEKSEIFDDQFSVERPDGSNFTLKIRSTKLEDSAMYFCASSSDMYYEQYFGPGTRLTVT.

Comment on this clonotype: Being one base from a much bigger clone, this may be a read error. This chain connects TRBV7-9 to TRBJ1-2; maybe TRBD1 (6 bases). The CDR3 loop spans 13 amino acids. Trimming took off 8 bases at V and 3 bases at J, with 13 bases between the two ends. CDR1 and CDR2 (germline): SEHNR, FQNEAQ (reference sequence). CDR3 loop: CASGTTGHYGYTF. In DNA form, the CDR3 reads TGTGCCAGCGGCACGACAGGCCACTATGGCTACACCTTC.

This clonotype was seen repeatedly, ten times or more. The V call is TRBV29-1, the J call TRBJ2-5, with D perhaps TRBD1 or TRBD2 (6 bases each). The V and J ends lost 8 bases and 5 bases respectively, with 15 bases between them. Germline CDR1 and CDR2: SQVTM and ANQGSEA. The CDR3 loop spans 12 amino acids. DNA of the CDR3: TGCAGCTATAGAGGGGGGCCTGAGACCCAGTACTTC. Translating gives CSYRGGPETQYF.

In DNA, the CDR3 is TGCGCCAGCAGCTTGACAAGACTAGCGGGAGCGTACACCGGGGAGCTGTTTTTT. It translates to CASSLTRLAGAYTGELFF. This chain joins TRBV5-1 and TRBJ2-2; 12 bases agree with TRBD2. The V and J ends lost 1 base and 3 bases, in that order; junction bases with no gene match: 7. The CDR3 extends over 18 amino acids. Looked up from germline, CDR1 is SGHRS and CDR2 is YFSETQ.

Regarding this clonotype: This may come from a read error, since a much larger clone is one base off. In this CDR3 the conserved last residue, phenylalanine or tryptophan, is missing, so a read error is likely. The CDR3 loop reads CAISDPHDTGELFL. CDR3 coding DNA: TGTGCCATCAGTGACCCCCACGACACCGGGGAGCTGTTTCTT. The genes are TRBV10-3 and TRBJ2-2; D not resolved. Per germline, CDR1 ENHRY and CDR2 SYGVKD. CDR3 length: 14 residues. V gave up 3 bases and J gave up 3 bases, with 8 bases separating them.

This clonotype was observed a handful of times. This chain links TRBV3-1 with TRBJ1-5; D possibly corresponds to TRBD1 (5 bases). CDR1 is LGHDT, CDR2 YNNKEL, per germline (reference sequence). V lost 3 bases and J lost 6, with 9 bases in between. The CDR3 length is 13 residues. In DNA form, the CDR3 reads TGTGCCAGCAGCCAGGCAGGGACTCAGCCCCAGCATTTT. This codes for CASSQAGTQPQHF. The variable domain in full, completed from reference TRBV3-1 and TRBJ1-5, reads DTAVSQTPKYLVTQMGNDKSIKCEQNLGHDTMYWYKQDSKKFLKIMFSYNNKELIINETVPNRFSPKSPDKAHLNLHINSLELGDSAVYFCASSQAGTQPQHFGDGTRLSIL.

The chain employs TRBV29-1 and TRBJ1-2; D is possibly TRBD1 (6 bases). Trimming removed 2 bases from V and 7 bases from J, with 14 bases in between. The CDR3 is 13 residues long. CDR1 SQVTM and CDR2 ANQGSEA come from the germline V gene. The CDR3 region has the DNA TGCAGCGTTGAACGGGACAAAGGGAGTGGCTACACCTTC. Protein sequence: CSVERDKGSGYTF.

The genes are TRBV5-5 and TRBJ1-2; TRBD1 matches at 7 bases. V was clipped by 0 bases and J by 8 bases; unmatched bases: 7. This CDR3 is built from 14 residues. The germline V gene has CDR1 SGHKS and CDR2 YYEKEE (reference sequence). The CDR3 nucleotides are TGTGCCAGCAGCTTGGGGCAGGGGGAGAGGGGCTACACCTTC. Translation: CASSLGQGERGYTF.

This clonotype has a count of ten or more. The CDR3 region has the DNA TGCAGCGTTGTTGGGGGTGGAGGCTACACCTTC. Protein sequence: CSVVGGGGYTF. The rearrangement uses TRBV29-1 and TRBJ1-2; D perhaps matches TRBD1 (5 bases). Looked up from germline, CDR1 is SQVTM and CDR2 is ANQGSEA. V shed 4 bases and J shed 8 bases, with 11 bases lying between them. The CDR3 is made up of 11 amino acids.

A note on this clonotype: An end of the junction differs from the germline gene, which may be a read error. Here the CDR3 reads CASSGGQGGPYEQYF. CDR3 in DNA: TGCGCCAGCAGCGGCGGACAGGGCGGTCCCTACGAGCAGTACTTC. The V call is TRBV7-9, the J call TRBJ2-7; 8 nucleotides agree with TRBD1. Per germline, CDR1 SEHNR and CDR2 FQNEAQ (reference sequence). The CDR3 is 15 residues long.

This clonotype appeared a few times. The CDR3 DNA reads as TGCAGTGCTAGGGCCCAACAGGGGGAACACGGGTCCTATAATTCACCCCTCCACTTT. Its translation is CSARAQQGEHGSYNSPLHF. V is TRBV20-1 and J is TRBJ1-6; 8 bases are a match to TRBD1. Germline V gene data show CDR1 as DFQATT and CDR2 as SNEGSKA (reference sequence). V gave up 3 bases and J gave up 1 base; unmatched junction bases: 14. CDR3 length: 19 residues.

As concerns this clonotype: This may arise from a read error, as a much more abundant clone is one base away. The V and J genes are TRBV19 and TRBJ1-1; D gene uncertain. Looked up from germline, CDR1 is LNHDA and CDR2 is SQIVND (reference sequence). V was shortened by 7 bases and J by 6 bases, with 15 bases between the two germline ends. This CDR3 has 13 amino acids. The chain's CDR3 is CASTRSRVAEAFF. In DNA form, the CDR3 reads TGTGCCAGTACCCGCTCGAGGGTCGCTGAAGCTTTCTTT. Full variable domain (outside the CDR3, taken from reference TRBV19 and TRBJ1-1): DGGITQSPKYLFRKEGQNVTLSCEQNLNHDAMYWYRQDPGQGLRLIYYSQIVNDFQKGDIAEGYSVSREKKESFPLTVTSAQKNPTAFYLCASTRSRVAEAFFGQGTRLTVV.

This chain joins TRBV4-1 and TRBJ2-5; D is perhaps TRBD2 (6 bases). CDR3 length equals 14 residues. Germline loops: CDR1 MGHRA, CDR2 YSYEKL. V was shortened by 0 bases and J by 10 bases, with 15 bases between the two germline ends. For the CDR3, the DNA is TGCGCCAGCAGCCAAGAAGGGACCGGCGGGGACCAGTACTTC. Protein: CASSQEGTGGDQYF.

This clonotype was seen a few times. The chain combines TRBV20-1 with TRBJ2-5; 16 bases agree with TRBD2. This CDR3 is 16 amino acids long. Looked up from germline, CDR1 is DFQATT and CDR2 is SNEGSKA (reference sequence). Trimming cost V 6 bases and J 5 bases; bases outside gene matches: 9. Here the CDR3 DNA reads TGCAGTGCGGGGGGGACTAGCGGGGGGGCGCCGGAGACCCAGTACTTC. Protein sequence: CSAGGTSGGAPETQYF.